This TCR beta chain appears in the sequencing data of a study of shared clonotypes between healthy human individuals. Original analysis: Filtering differed for immunoSEQ, which gave only junction sequences without quality scores. Sequenced by immunoSEQ multiplex PCR; TCRdb stores in-frame clones only, minus some. V and J calls and clone size follow that table, whereas D and trimming were derived from the DNA. The data hold about a million clones, with 60% to 80% observed a single time. Findings and limits, study-wide: What rarefaction showed was incomplete sorted-subset sequencing despite large depth. Larger estimated richness was generally seen in naive subsets than in memory subsets.

A note on this clone: Its antigen is unidentified.

The origin of this receptor is a man aged 18 to 30 in good health. Some clones in this sample may be carry-over from other donors' samples. The sequenced material came from memory CD4+ T cells from PBMCs. Subset denoted: CD45RA-negative fraction.

In nucleotides, the CDR3 is TGTGCCACCAAGCAGTTCGGGAACTACGAGCAGTACTTC. Its protein product is CATKQFGNYEQYF. V and J are TRBV15 and TRBJ2-7; tentative D call: TRBD2 (5 bases). The V and J ends lost 7 bases and 3 bases respectively, with 13 bases between them. Looked up from germline, CDR1 is LNHNV and CDR2 is YYDKDF (reference sequence). This CDR3 is 13 amino acids long.